The 28 T cell receptor beta chains given below trace back to one sample, sequenced in a study of blood T cell repertoires in COVID-19. The data were produced by immunoSEQ multiplex PCR, yet TCRdb's version contains in-frame clones alone and is incomplete. The sample lists 200,000 to 250,000 clones, 70% to 90% occurring once. Material for sequencing was peripheral blood. The receptors stem from a man between 45 and 60 years old with acute or convalescent COVID-19.

The gene calls are TRBV7-2 and TRBJ1-3, with D unresolved. The germline CDR1 and CDR2 sequences are SGHTA and FQGNSA. The V end lost 5 bases, the J end lost 2 bases, and 10 bases lay between the germline ends. The CDR3 is 14 amino acids. This chain's CDR3 is CASSPQSAGNTIYF. The CDR3 DNA is TGTGCCAGCAGCCCCCAAAGCGCTGGAAACACCATATATTTT.

This clone was seen only once. The J gene is TRBJ2-3, the V gene TRBV19; perhaps TRBD1 as D (6 bases). V dropped 1 base and J dropped 0 bases, with 11 bases sitting between them. This CDR3 is 16 amino acids long. Germline assignment: CDR1 LNHDA and CDR2 SQIVND (reference sequence). The CDR3 nucleotides read TGTGCCAGTAGTATAGGGCTGGGGGCAAGCACAGATACGCAGTATTTT. Residues: CASSIGLGASTDTQYF.

This chain joins TRBV10-3 and TRBJ1-1; D unclear. Trimming left V 4 bases short and J 0 bases short, with 9 bases between. Germline values: CDR1 ENHRY, CDR2 SYGVKD. There are 14 residues in the CDR3. Written as DNA, the CDR3 is TGTGCCATCAGTGGCAACAGCTTGAACACTGAAGCTTTCTTT. Translation: CAISGNSLNTEAFF.

The chain uses TRBV6-4 and TRBJ1-1; D gene unclear. V lost 6 bases and J 8 bases, leaving 10 bases between the germline ends. CDR1 is MRHNA, CDR2 SNTAGT, per germline. This CDR3 comprises 11 residues. For the CDR3, the DNA is TGTGCCAGCAGGATGGCGGGGGAAGCTTTCTTT. This codes for CASRMAGEAFF.

The chain joins TRBV6-1 to TRBJ1-5; D might be TRBD1 (5 bases). V was cut by 2 bases and J by 6 bases, with 8 bases left in between. Germline CDR1 reads MNHNS; CDR2 reads SASEGT. The CDR3 has 13 residues. The CDR3 nucleotides are TGTGCCAGCAGTGAACAGGGAGGTCAGCCCCAGCATTTT. It encodes CASSEQGGQPQHF.

The chain recombines TRBV4-1 with TRBJ1-4, with TRBD1 as a possible D gene (6 bases). Trimming removed 3 bases from V and 4 bases from J, with 18 bases in between. There are 17 residues in the CDR3. In germline, CDR1 is MGHRA, CDR2 YSYEKL. The chain's CDR3 is CASSHVRSGRGNEKLFF. The CDR3, as DNA: TGCGCCAGCAGCCATGTTAGGTCCGGCAGGGGTAATGAAAAACTGTTTTTT.

A single count supports this clone. This chain connects TRBV6-1 to TRBJ2-5; TRBD2 matches 11 bases. Losses at the gene ends were 0 bases for V and 2 bases for J; bases not matched to a gene: 11. Germline CDR1 and CDR2: MNHNS and SASEGT. The CDR3 has 19 residues. In DNA form, the CDR3 reads TGTGCCAGCAGTGAAGCGGCGACTAGCGGGGCCTCGGCTCAAGAGACCCAGTACTTC. As protein: CASSEAATSGASAQETQYF.

This clone appeared once. V is TRBV29-1 and J is TRBJ1-2, with D unclear. CDR1 and CDR2 from the germline V gene are SQVTM and ANQGSEA. V shed 6 bases and J shed 4 bases, with 18 bases lying between them. The CDR3 runs to 14 residues. CDR3 amino acids: CSVSYSPSGYGYTF. Written as DNA, the CDR3 is TGCAGCGTATCGTATAGTCCTTCGGGCTATGGCTACACCTTC.

V gene TRBV9 combines with J gene TRBJ2-2; possible D gene TRBD1, 6 bases. This CDR3 is built from 14 residues. Germline assignment: CDR1 SGDLS and CDR2 YYNGEE. Trimming removed 2 bases at V and 6 bases at J, with 11 bases between. CDR3 bases: TGTGCCAGCAGCGTTACAGGGTACGCCGGGGAGCTGTTTTTT. Its translation: CASSVTGYAGELFF.

The gene calls are TRBV7-9 and TRBJ1-1, with TRBD1 matching over 8 bases. CDR3 length equals 14 residues. Germline trimming cut 5 bases from V and 1 base from J; bases unmatched to any gene: 3. Germline CDR1 is SEHNR and CDR2 is FQNEAQ (reference sequence). CDR3 DNA: TGTGCCAGCAGCCCAGACAGGGGGAACACTGAAGCTTTCTTT. Its translation is CASSPDRGNTEAFF.

This rearrangement joins TRBV27 to TRBJ1-6; D is possibly TRBD1 (5 bases). V was clipped by 6 bases and J by 4 bases, with 13 bases between them. This CDR3 spans 15 amino acids. CDR1 is MNHEY, CDR2 SMNVEV, per germline (reference sequence). The CDR3 region is CASSRRTNYNSPLHF. The CDR3 nucleotides are TGTGCCAGCAGCCGGCGGACAAATTATAATTCACCCCTCCACTTT.

This chain connects TRBV20-1 to TRBJ1-1; unclear D gene. The V end was cut by 5 bases, the J end by 5 bases, with 9 bases between. The germline V gene encodes CDR1 DFQATT and CDR2 SNEGSKA (reference sequence). The CDR3 runs 11 residues. The CDR3 sequence is CSAPQRTEAFF. The CDR3 DNA is TGCAGTGCTCCCCAGAGGACTGAAGCTTTCTTT.

J is TRBJ2-1 and V is TRBV29-1; possible D gene TRBD2, 6 bases. Between the trimmed V and J ends, which lost 7 bases and 0 bases, there was a span of 19 bases. CDR3 length: 16 residues. The germline V gene encodes CDR1 SQVTM and CDR2 ANQGSEA. Written as DNA, the CDR3 is TGCAGCGCCCGAAGGAGGGAGCCGAGCTCCTACAATGAGCAGTTCTTC. This translates into CSARRREPSSYNEQFF.

The chain combines TRBV7-2 with TRBJ1-5, with a tentative D call TRBD1 (5 bases). The CDR3 length is 15 residues. Germline CDR1 reads SGHTA; CDR2 reads FQGNSA. V was trimmed by 1 base and J by 2 bases, leaving 9 bases between them. This CDR3 is CASSLVLGGNQPQHF. The CDR3 nucleotides read TGTGCCAGCAGCTTAGTCCTAGGGGGCAATCAGCCCCAGCATTTT.

The chain uses TRBV7-8 and TRBJ1-6; D remains unclear. Between the trimmed V and J ends, which lost 5 bases and 10 bases, there was a span of 9 bases. This CDR3 contains 12 residues. Germline lookup yields CDR1 SGHVS and CDR2 FQNEAQ. The CDR3 region is CASSQHMSPLHF. CDR3 nucleotides: TGTGCCAGCAGCCAACACATGTCACCCCTCCACTTT.

The V call is TRBV5-4, the J call TRBJ1-4; D not certain. The CDR3 loop spans 17 amino acids. CDR1 is SGHNT and CDR2 is YYREEE in the germline V gene (reference sequence). V lost 10 bases and J lost 0, with 22 bases in between. CDR3 sequence reads: CASRRNGDSATNEKLFF. CDR3 nucleotide sequence: TGTGCCTCTCGGAGAAACGGTGACTCTGCAACTAATGAAAAACTGTTTTTT.

The V call is TRBV19, the J call TRBJ1-2, with TRBD1 matching over 9 bases. In germline, CDR1 is LNHDA, CDR2 SQIVND (reference sequence). This CDR3 is 14 amino acids long. With 6 bases clipped from V and 2 bases from J, the junction kept 4 bases outside the gene matches. The chain's CDR3 is CASRRTGENYGYTF. DNA of the CDR3: TGTGCCAGTAGGAGGACAGGGGAGAACTATGGCTACACCTTC.

This clone was counted only a few times. The J gene is TRBJ1-2, the V gene TRBV29-1; maybe TRBD1 (6 bases). V lost 3 bases and J 4 bases, leaving 15 bases between the germline ends. The CDR3 consists of 14 residues. The germline V gene has CDR1 SQVTM and CDR2 ANQGSEA. This CDR3 is CSVETGGGGYGYTF. The CDR3 DNA reads as TGCAGCGTTGAGACAGGCGGGGGAGGCTATGGCTACACCTTC.

The rearrangement joins TRBV19 to TRBJ2-2, with TRBD2 as a possible D gene (5 bases). This CDR3 is built from 14 residues. The germline V gene has CDR1 LNHDA and CDR2 SQIVND (reference sequence). Trimming removed 7 bases at V and 3 bases at J, with 12 bases between. CDR3 nucleotide sequence: TGTGCCAGTAATGGTCCGGGATACACCGGGGAGCTGTTTTTT. Protein product: CASNGPGYTGELFF. Full variable domain (outside the CDR3, taken from reference TRBV19 and TRBJ2-2): DGGITQSPKYLFRKEGQNVTLSCEQNLNHDAMYWYRQDPGQGLRLIYYSQIVNDFQKGDIAEGYSVSREKKESFPLTVTSAQKNPTAFYLCASNGPGYTGELFFGEGSRLTVL.

The chain couples TRBV6-5 to TRBJ2-2, with 7 nucleotides matching TRBD1. Germline CDR1 is MNHEY and CDR2 is SVGAGI. V dropped 5 bases and J dropped 5; count of bases not matched to a gene: 8. The CDR3 extends over 15 amino acids. The CDR3 bases are TGTGCCAGCAGTATCCGGGACAGTCTTACCGGGGAGCTGTTTTTT. As protein: CASSIRDSLTGELFF.

J is TRBJ2-7 and V is TRBV6-6; the match to TRBD2 covers 9 bases. The CDR3 covers 12 residues. J lost 6 bases, V lost 4 bases, and 1 base had no gene match. Germline V gene data show CDR1 as MNHNY and CDR2 as SVGAGI (reference sequence). CDR3 bases: TGTGCCAGCAGTTTGGGACTAGCCGAGCAGTACTTC. This sequence encodes CASSLGLAEQYF.

This sequence joins TRBV25-1 and TRBJ1-1, with 11 bases matching TRBD1. V gave up 5 bases and J gave up 3 bases; unmatched junction bases: 8. The CDR3 sequence is 16 residues long. Germline V gene lookup returns CDR1 MGHDK and CDR2 SYGVNS. For the CDR3, the DNA is TGTGCCAGCAGTCCAACCGTGGGACAGGGGGACACTGAAGCTTTCTTT. It specifies CASSPTVGQGDTEAFF.

This clone was seen more than once but under ten times. This sequence joins TRBV5-8 and TRBJ1-4; D perhaps matches TRBD1 (6 bases). Trimming cost V 2 bases and J 6 bases, with 11 bases left between them. CDR1 is SGHTS and CDR2 is YDEGEE in the germline V gene. The CDR3 sequence is 14 residues long. CDR3: CASSLRGSYEKLFF. The CDR3, as DNA: TGTGCCAGCAGCTTAAGGGGGTCCTATGAAAAACTGTTTTTT.

The chain has TRBV7-9 and TRBJ2-3; no reliable D call. The CDR3 covers 8 residues. Between the trimmed V and J ends, which lost 7 bases and 14 bases, there was a span of 7 bases. Germline CDR1 and CDR2: SEHNR and FQNEAQ (reference sequence). DNA of the CDR3: TGTGCCAGCAACCCCAGGTATTTT. The encoded protein is CASNPRYF.

The V gene is TRBV12-5, the J gene TRBJ2-1; 7 nucleotides match TRBD2. There are 16 residues in the CDR3. Germline V gene sequence: CDR1 LGHNT, CDR2 FRNRAP. Trimming cost V 4 bases and J 0 bases; bases outside gene matches: 6. DNA for the CDR3: TGTGCTAGTGGTTCACCCCCGGGGGGCTCCTACAATGAGCAGTTCTTC. Translating gives CASGSPPGGSYNEQFF.

V usage is TRBV30 and J usage is TRBJ1-3; D uncertain. Germline values: CDR1 GTSNPN, CDR2 SVGIG (reference sequence). V was pared by 4 bases and J by 0 bases, with 7 bases between. This CDR3 spans 13 amino acids. The CDR3 spells CAWTAYSGNTIYF. CDR3 DNA: TGTGCCTGGACCGCCTACTCTGGAAACACCATATATTTT. Full variable domain (remainder filled in from reference TRBV30 and TRBJ1-3): SQTIHQWPATLVQPVGSPLSLECTVEGTSNPNLYWYRQAAGRGLQLLFYSVGIGQISSEVPQNLSASRPQDRQFILSSKKLLLSDSGFYLCAWTAYSGNTIYFGEGSWLTVV.

The chain is built from TRBV2 and TRBJ1-2; D remains ambiguous. Trimming pared 0 bases from V and 2 bases from J, leaving 7 bases between. Germline V gene sequence: CDR1 SNHLY, CDR2 FYNNEI. The CDR3 consists of 14 residues. The CDR3 DNA sequence: TGTGCCAGCAGTGAAGCGCTCAGGAACTATGGCTACACCTTC. Encoded protein: CASSEALRNYGYTF.

The chain combines TRBV13 with TRBJ1-1; 8 bases are a match to TRBD1. Germline loops: CDR1 PRHDT, CDR2 FYEKMQ (reference sequence). V lost 4 bases, J lost 3 bases, and 4 bases stayed unmatched. The CDR3 contains 14 residues. CDR3 loop: CASSYNRGDTEAFF. DNA of the CDR3: TGTGCCAGCAGCTACAACAGGGGGGACACTGAAGCTTTCTTT.